This TCR beta chain appears in the sequencing data of a study of blood T cell repertoires in COVID-19. At the level of the study: The study drew acute and convalescent COVID-19 samples from the United States, Italy and Spain.

Original data processing: Amplification from reference gene primers served as the basis for estimated nucleated cell counts. Here immunoSEQ multiplex PCR was the method, and the copy in TCRdb shows in-frame clones only, minus some. V and J calls and clone size come straight from that table; D and trimming were deduced from the DNA. The table shows about 210,000 clones, with roughly 94% occurring only once. CDR3 length: 15 amino acids. Trimming removed 1 base from V and 2 bases from J, with 8 bases in between. Germline V CDR1 and CDR2: LNHDA, SQIVND (reference sequence). Material for sequencing was peripheral blood. The chain couples TRBV19 to TRBJ2-2; D gene ambiguous. The receptor comes from a young man with acute or convalescent COVID-19. CDR3 amino acids: CASSIGQLNTGELFF. CDR3 nucleotide sequence: TGTGCCAGTAGTATAGGTCAGTTAAACACCGGGGAGCTGTTTTTT.